One TCR beta chain is described in this entry. Its antigen is unknown. The ends were cut back, 0 bases at V and 0 bases at J, with 8 bases in the middle. This CDR3 has 15 residues. Germline CDR1 SGDLS, CDR2 YYNGEE. The data were obtained in a study of cytomegalovirus exposure and HLA in healthy donors. General observations from the study: As was reported, the classifier diagnosed cytomegalovirus status with high specificity and sensitivity. Listed as cytomegalovirus-associated were 150 to 200 TCR beta chains. In vitro assays verified that three CMV-associated chains recognized CMV antigens specifically.

The data were produced by immunoSEQ multiplex PCR, yet TCRdb's version contains in-frame clones alone and is incomplete. The sample holds 350,000 or so clones, roughly 85% seen once. While the first cohort had 500 to 700 subjects, the donors belonged to the separate validation cohort of about 120 subjects. The sequenced sample was PBMCs. The gene calls are TRBV9 and TRBJ2-3; D gene unclear. This sequence originates from a woman under 30 in good health and CMV-seronegative. CDR3 amino acids: CASSVEGRSTDTQYF. For the CDR3, the DNA is TGTGCCAGCAGCGTAGAAGGCAGGAGCACAGATACGCAGTATTTT.